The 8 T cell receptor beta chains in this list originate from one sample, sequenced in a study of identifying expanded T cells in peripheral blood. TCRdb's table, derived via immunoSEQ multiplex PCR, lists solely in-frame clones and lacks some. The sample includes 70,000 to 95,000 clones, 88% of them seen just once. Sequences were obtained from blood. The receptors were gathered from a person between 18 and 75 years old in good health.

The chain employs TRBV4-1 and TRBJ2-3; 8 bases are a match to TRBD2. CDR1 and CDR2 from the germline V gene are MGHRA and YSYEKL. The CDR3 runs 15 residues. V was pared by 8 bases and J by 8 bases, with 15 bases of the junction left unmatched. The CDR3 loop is CASDSEGAGAGTQYF. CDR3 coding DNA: TGCGCCAGCGACTCTGAGGGAGCGGGGGCGGGTACGCAGTATTTT.

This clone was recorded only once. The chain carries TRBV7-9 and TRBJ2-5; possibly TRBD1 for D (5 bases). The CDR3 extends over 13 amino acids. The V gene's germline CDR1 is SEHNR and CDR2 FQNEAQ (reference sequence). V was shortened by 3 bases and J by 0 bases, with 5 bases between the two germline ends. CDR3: CASSLGHQETQYF. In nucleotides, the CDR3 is TGTGCCAGCAGCTTGGGGCACCAAGAGACCCAGTACTTC.

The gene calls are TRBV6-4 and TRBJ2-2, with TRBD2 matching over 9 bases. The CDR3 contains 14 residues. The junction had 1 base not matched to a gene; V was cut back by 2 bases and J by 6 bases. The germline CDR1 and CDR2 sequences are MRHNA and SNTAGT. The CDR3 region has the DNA TGTGCCAGCAGTGACGGCGGGGGGGCCGGGGAGCTGTTTTTT. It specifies CASSDGGGAGELFF.

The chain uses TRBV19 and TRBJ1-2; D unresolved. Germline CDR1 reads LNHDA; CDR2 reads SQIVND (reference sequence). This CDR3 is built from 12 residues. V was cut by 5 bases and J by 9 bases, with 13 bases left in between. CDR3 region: CASSLGLGSYTF. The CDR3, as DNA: TGTGCCAGTAGTCTCGGACTGGGGAGCTACACCTTC. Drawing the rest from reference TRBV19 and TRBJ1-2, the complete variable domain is DGGITQSPKYLFRKEGQNVTLSCEQNLNHDAMYWYRQDPGQGLRLIYYSQIVNDFQKGDIAEGYSVSREKKESFPLTVTSAQKNPTAFYLCASSLGLGSYTFGSGTRLTVV.

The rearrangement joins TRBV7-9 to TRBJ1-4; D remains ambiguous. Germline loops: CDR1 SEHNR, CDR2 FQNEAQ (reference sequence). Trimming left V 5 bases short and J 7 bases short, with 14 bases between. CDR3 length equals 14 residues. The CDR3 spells CASSPTARGEKLFF. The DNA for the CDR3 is TGTGCCAGCAGCCCGACCGCTCGAGGTGAAAAACTGTTTTTT. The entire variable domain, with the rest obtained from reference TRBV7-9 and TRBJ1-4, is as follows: DTGVSQNPRHKITKRGQNVTFRCDPISEHNRLYWYRQTLGQGPEFLTYFQNEAQLEKSRLLSDRFSAERPKGSFSTLEIQRTEQGDSAMYLCASSPTARGEKLFFGSGTQLSVL.

As DNA, the CDR3 is TGCGCCAGCAGCCTTCTGTCCCAGACGAACACTGAAGCTTTCTTT. Translating it yields CASSLLSQTNTEAFF. The V and J genes are TRBV4-1 and TRBJ1-1; D is unresolved. Germline loops: CDR1 MGHRA, CDR2 YSYEKL. CDR3 length equals 15 residues. The V and J ends lost 4 bases and 1 base respectively, with 13 bases between them.

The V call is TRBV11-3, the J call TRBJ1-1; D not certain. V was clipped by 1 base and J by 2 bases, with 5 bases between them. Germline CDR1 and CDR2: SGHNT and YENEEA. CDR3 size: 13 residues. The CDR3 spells CASSLGLNTEAFF. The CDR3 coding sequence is TGTGCCAGCAGCTTAGGGCTCAACACTGAAGCTTTCTTT. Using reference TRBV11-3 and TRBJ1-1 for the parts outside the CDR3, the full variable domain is EAGVVQSPRYKIIEKKQPVAFWCNPISGHNTLYWYLQNLGQGPELLIRYENEEAVDDSQLPKDRFSAERLKGVDSTLKIQPAELGDSAVYLCASSLGLNTEAFFGQGTRLTVV.

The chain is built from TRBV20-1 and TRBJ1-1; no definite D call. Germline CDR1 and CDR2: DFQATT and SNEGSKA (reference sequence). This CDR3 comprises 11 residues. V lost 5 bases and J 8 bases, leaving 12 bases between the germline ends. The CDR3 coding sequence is TGCAGTGCTTTCCCTCAGGCCGAAGCTTTCTTT. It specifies CSAFPQAEAFF.